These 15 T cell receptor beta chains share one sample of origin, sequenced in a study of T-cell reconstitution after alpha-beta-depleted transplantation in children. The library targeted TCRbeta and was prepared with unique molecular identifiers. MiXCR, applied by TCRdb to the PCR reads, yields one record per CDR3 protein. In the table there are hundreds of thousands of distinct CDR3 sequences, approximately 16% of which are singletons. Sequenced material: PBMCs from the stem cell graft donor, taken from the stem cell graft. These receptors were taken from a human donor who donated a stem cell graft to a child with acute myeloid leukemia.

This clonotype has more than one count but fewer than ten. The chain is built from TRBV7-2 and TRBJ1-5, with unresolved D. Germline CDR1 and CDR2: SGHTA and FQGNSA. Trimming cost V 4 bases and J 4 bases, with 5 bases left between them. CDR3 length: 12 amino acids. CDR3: CASSWQNQPQHF. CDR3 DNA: TGTGCCAGCAGCTGGCAAAATCAGCCCCAGCATTTT.

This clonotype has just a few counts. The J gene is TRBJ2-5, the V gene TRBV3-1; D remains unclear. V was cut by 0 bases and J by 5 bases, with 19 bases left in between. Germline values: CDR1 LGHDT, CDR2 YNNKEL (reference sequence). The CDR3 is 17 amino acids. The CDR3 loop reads CASSQDWGKVGSETQYF. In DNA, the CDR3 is TGTGCCAGCAGCCAAGATTGGGGTAAAGTGGGATCCGAGACCCAGTACTTC.

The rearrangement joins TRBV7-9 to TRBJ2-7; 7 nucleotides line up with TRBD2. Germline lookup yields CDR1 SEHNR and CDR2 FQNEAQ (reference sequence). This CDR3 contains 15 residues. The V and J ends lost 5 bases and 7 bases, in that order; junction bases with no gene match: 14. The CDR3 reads CASSPIPGLPGEQYF. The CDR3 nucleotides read TGTGCCAGCAGCCCCATTCCGGGACTACCGGGGGAGCAGTACTTC.

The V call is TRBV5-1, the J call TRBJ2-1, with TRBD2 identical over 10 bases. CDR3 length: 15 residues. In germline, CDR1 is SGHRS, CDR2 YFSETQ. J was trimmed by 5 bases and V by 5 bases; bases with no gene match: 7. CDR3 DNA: TGCGCCAGCAGAGTTCAGCGGGGGGGACACAATGAGCAGTTCTTC. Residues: CASRVQRGGHNEQFF.

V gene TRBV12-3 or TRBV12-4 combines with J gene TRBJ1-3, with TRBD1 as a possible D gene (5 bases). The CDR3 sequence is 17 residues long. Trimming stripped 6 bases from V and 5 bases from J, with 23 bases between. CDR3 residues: CASSSLMRGSFRNTIYF. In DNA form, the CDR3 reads TGTGCCAGCAGCAGTTTAATGAGGGGTAGTTTCAGAAACACCATATATTTT.

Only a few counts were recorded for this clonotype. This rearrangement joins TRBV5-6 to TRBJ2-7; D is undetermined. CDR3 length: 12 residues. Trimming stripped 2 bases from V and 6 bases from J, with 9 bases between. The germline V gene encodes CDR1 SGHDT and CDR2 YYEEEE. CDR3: CASSFGSSEQYV. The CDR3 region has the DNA TGTGCCAGCAGCTTTGGCTCGTCCGAGCAGTACGTC.

CDR3 sequence (DNA): TGTGCCAGCAGCTCGGTGGAAGACCCGGAGAACACTGAAGCTTTCTTT. Encoded protein: CASSSVEDPENTEAFF. The chain employs TRBV5-6 and TRBJ1-1, with D unclear. V was clipped by 3 bases and J by 1 base, with 16 bases between them. CDR1 and CDR2 (germline): SGHDT, YYEEEE. The CDR3 has 16 residues.

The DNA for the CDR3 is TGTGCCAGCAGCCCGAAGAAGGCTGAGCAGTTCTTC. Residues: CASSPKKAEQFF. This rearrangement joins TRBV13 to TRBJ2-1; D ambiguous. The CDR3 is made up of 12 amino acids. Germline values: CDR1 PRHDT, CDR2 FYEKMQ (reference sequence). With 5 bases removed from V and 9 bases from J, the gap between germline ends came to 11 bases.

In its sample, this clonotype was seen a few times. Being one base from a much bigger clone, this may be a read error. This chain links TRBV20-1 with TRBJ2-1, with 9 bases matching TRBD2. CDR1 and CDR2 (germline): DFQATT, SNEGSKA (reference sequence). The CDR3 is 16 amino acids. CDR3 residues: CCARDSERGVYNEQFF. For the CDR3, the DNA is TGCTGTGCTAGAGATAGCGAGCGGGGGGTTTACAATGAGCAGTTCTTC.

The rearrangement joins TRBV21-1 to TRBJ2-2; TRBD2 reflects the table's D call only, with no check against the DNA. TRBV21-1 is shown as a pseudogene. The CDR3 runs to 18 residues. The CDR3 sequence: CASSKTHVDGRNTGELFF. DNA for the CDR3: TGTGCCAGCAGCAAGACGCACGTTGACGGGAGGAACACCGGGGAGCTGTTTTTT.

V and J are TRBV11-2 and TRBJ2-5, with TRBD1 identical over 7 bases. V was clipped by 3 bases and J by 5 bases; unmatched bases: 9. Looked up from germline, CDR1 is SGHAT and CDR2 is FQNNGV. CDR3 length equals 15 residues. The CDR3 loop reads CASSFDRATVETQYF. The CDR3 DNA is TGTGCCAGCAGCTTTGACAGGGCGACGGTGGAGACCCAGTACTTC.

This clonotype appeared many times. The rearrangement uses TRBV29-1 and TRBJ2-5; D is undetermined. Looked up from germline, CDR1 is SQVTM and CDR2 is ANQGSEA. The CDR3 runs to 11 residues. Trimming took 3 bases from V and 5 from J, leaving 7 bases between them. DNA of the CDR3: TGCAGCGTTGAGGCGCTCGAGACCCAGTACTTC. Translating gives CSVEALETQYF.

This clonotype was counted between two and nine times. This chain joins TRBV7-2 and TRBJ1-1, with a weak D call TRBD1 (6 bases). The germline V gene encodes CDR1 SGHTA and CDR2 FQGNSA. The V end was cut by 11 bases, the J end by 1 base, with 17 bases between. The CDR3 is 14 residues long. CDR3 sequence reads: CAGAGNRANTEAFF. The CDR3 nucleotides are TGTGCCGGAGCCGGTAACAGGGCGAACACTGAAGCTTTCTTT.

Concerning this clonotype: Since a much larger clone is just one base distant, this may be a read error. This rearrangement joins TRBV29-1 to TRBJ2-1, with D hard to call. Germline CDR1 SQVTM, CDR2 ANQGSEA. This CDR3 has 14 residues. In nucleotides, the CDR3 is TGCATCGTTGTTCCGTCCGAATACTACAATGAGCAGTTCTTC. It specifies CIVVPSEYYNEQFF.

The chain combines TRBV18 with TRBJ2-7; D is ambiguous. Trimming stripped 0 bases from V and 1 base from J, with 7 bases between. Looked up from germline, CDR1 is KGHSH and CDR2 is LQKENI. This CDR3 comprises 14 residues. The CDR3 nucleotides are TGTGCCAGCTCACCACCCTACAGTTCCTACGAGCAGTACTTC. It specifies CASSPPYSSYEQYF.